The rows below give T cell receptor beta chains drawn from one sample of a study of shared T cell receptors in the human thymus. The data were produced by immunoSEQ multiplex PCR, yet TCRdb's version contains in-frame clones alone and is incomplete. The sample lists about 660,000 clones, around nine tenths occurring once. These data also featured in a second study, about human thymus T cells.

Sequencing was carried out using thymocytes. Receptors originate from a boy in the first two years of life with a congenital heart defect. The CDR3 runs from the conserved cysteine through the conserved F or W. The order of the fields is clone size, D gene, V gene, J gene, CDR3 DNA, CDR3 protein. The D gene is left open where the match is weak. Rows give clone size only sometimes, using once, few, many, or a class for an expanded clone.

>NA|TRBD1|TRBV29-1|TRBJ2-7
TGCAGCCGGGGACAGTGTTACTACGAGCAGTACTTC
CSRGQCYYEQYF
>NA|TRBD2|TRBV6-6|TRBJ2-7
TGTGCCAGCGGCGGGAGGGCCACCTACGAGCAGTACTTC
CASGGRATYEQYF
>NA|TRBD1|TRBV4-1|TRBJ2-1
TGCGCCAGCAGCGCCGAAACCAGACAGGGGGCGCGACTAGCCTCCTACAATGAGCAGTTCTTC
CASSAETRQGARLASYNEQFF
>NA|TRBD1|TRBV28|TRBJ2-5
TGTGCCAGCAGTTTGGGGACAGGGATCGTCGTGGAAGAGACCCAGTACTTC
CASSLGTGIVVEETQYF
>NA|NA|TRBV5-1|TRBJ2-5
TGCGCCAGCAGCCACAGACAGAGAGAGACCCAGTACTTC
CASSHRQRETQYF
>NA|NA|TRBV6-1|TRBJ2-5
TGTGCCAGCAGTGCACTAGCAGGAGAAGAGACCCAGTACTTC
CASSALAGEETQYF
>NA|TRBD1|TRBV14|TRBJ2-5
TGTGCCAGCAGCCCGCGACAGGGAGAGACCCAGTACTTC
CASSPRQGETQYF
>NA|TRBD2|TRBV9|TRBJ2-1
TGTGCCAGCAGCCGGCGGGAGAACAATGAGCAGTTCTTC
CASSRRENNEQFF
>NA|TRBD1|TRBV14|TRBJ1-1
TGTGCCAGCAGCCCCACAACCCAGGGGGCAGGGACTGAAGCTTTCTTT
CASSPTTQGAGTEAFF
>NA|NA|TRBV7-8|TRBJ2-1
TGTGCCAGCAGCTTAGGGGGAGAGGAAGGGAGGTCCTACAATGAGCAGTTCTTC
CASSLGGEEGRSYNEQFF
>few|TRBD2|TRBV4-3|TRBJ2-7
TGCGCCAGCAGCCAAGAGGCTAGCGGCTTCTACGAGCAGTACTTC
CASSQEASGFYEQYF
>NA|TRBD2|TRBV27|TRBJ2-3
TGTGCCAGTTTGGGGGAGGGAGATACGCAGTATTTT
CASLGEGDTQYF
>NA|TRBD1|TRBV19|TRBJ1-2
TGTGCCAGTAAAAAGGACAGGGCTTTCGATGGCTACACCTTC
CASKKDRAFDGYTF
>NA|TRBD1|TRBV28|TRBJ1-5
TGTGCCAGCAGCCCCCCCCCGACAGGGGGTTTGCAGCCCCAGCATTTT
CASSPPPTGGLQPQHF
>NA|NA|TRBV9|TRBJ1-6
TGTGCCAGCAGCGTAGGTATGGGACAAGCCCTCCACTTT
CASSVGMGQALHF